This TCR beta chain emerged from a study of molecular identifiers for immune sequencing clone quantification. Study-level results: Highly expanded clone sizes could be underestimated through barcode sharing by identical TCR molecules.

TCRdb re-called the PCR reads through MiXCR, storing one row per CDR3 protein. The profile shows approximately 37,000 distinct CDR3 sequences, roughly a fifth of them singletons. Sorting defined naive CD8 T cells as CD8+CD4-CCR7+CD45RA+. This clonotype occurred a few times. Its target is unknown. This may be a read error, as it is one base from a much larger clone. Germline CDR1 and CDR2: SGHVS and FNYEAQ. This CDR3 has 16 amino acids. The gene calls are TRBV7-6 and TRBJ2-1; weak D call: TRBD2 (7 bases). Sequencing input: naive CD8+ T cells from blood, with Jurkat cell RNA spiked in. Subset in this sample: FACS-sorted CD8+CD4-CCR7+CD45RA+ naive T cells. The sequence derives from a human donor in good health. Some libraries in this study had Jurkat cell RNA spiked in. In DNA, the CDR3 is TGTGCCGGCAGCTCCGGAGGGGGGGGCAGGGACAATGAGCAGTTCTTC. It is translated as CAGSSGGGGRDNEQFF.